These 16 T cell receptor beta chains were sequenced from one sample in a study of shared clonotypes between healthy human individuals. TCRdb keeps only in-frame clones here, not all; method: immunoSEQ multiplex PCR. This table holds approximately 250,000 clones, under 80% found once. Sequencing used memory CD4+ T cells sorted from blood. The subset is: CD45RA-negative fraction. The receptors originated from a man younger than 40 in good health.

CDR3 amino acids: CASSLNDPWLATYEQYF. In DNA form, the CDR3 reads TGTGCCAGCAGCTTGAATGACCCCTGGTTAGCGACCTACGAGCAGTACTTC. This chain joins TRBV5-6 and TRBJ2-7; tentatively, D is TRBD2 (5 bases). The CDR3 consists of 17 residues. Germline V gives CDR1 SGHDT, CDR2 YYEEEE. Trimming took off 1 base at V and 2 bases at J, with 19 bases between the two ends.

This clone has just one count. The V and J genes are TRBV15 and TRBJ2-1, with a tentative D call TRBD2 (5 bases). Trimming shortened V by 5 bases and J by 0 bases, and 11 bases separated the two germline ends. The CDR3 contains 15 residues. Germline-derived CDR1 and CDR2 are LNHNV and YYDKDF (reference sequence). DNA of the CDR3: TGTGCCACCAGCCATAGCGTTAGCTCCTACAATGAGCAGTTCTTC. It yields the protein CATSHSVSSYNEQFF. Looking up the rest from reference TRBV15 and TRBJ2-1 gives the full variable domain: DAMVIQNPRYQVTQFGKPVTLSCSQTLNHNVMYWYQQKSSQAPKLLFHYYDKDFNNEADTPDNFQSRRPNTSFCFLDIRSPGLGDTAMYLCATSHSVSSYNEQFFGPGTRLTVL.

The rearrangement joins TRBV5-1 to TRBJ1-2; 8 bases are shared with TRBD1. The CDR3 contains 14 residues. Looked up from germline, CDR1 is SGHRS and CDR2 is YFSETQ. V trimming: 2 bases; J trimming: 5 bases; junction bases outside the gene matches: 5. CDR3 sequence: CASSFSRDRYGYTF. The CDR3 DNA reads TGCGCCAGCAGCTTTTCCCGGGACAGGTATGGCTACACCTTC.

The J gene is TRBJ2-6, the V gene TRBV29-1, with a weak D call TRBD2 (5 bases). Deletions cut 5 bases from V and 1 base from J, with 9 bases between. Germline V lookup: CDR1 SQVTM, CDR2 ANQGSEA. The CDR3 has 14 amino acids. CDR3 protein: CSVLAGSGANVLTF. The DNA of the CDR3 is TGCAGCGTTCTAGCTGGGTCTGGGGCCAACGTCCTGACTTTC.

This clone appeared a few times. The chain employs TRBV4-1 and TRBJ2-5, with 10 nucleotides matching TRBD1. Per the germline V gene, CDR1 is MGHRA and CDR2 is YSYEKL. J lost 7 bases, V lost 4 bases, and 12 bases had no gene match. The CDR3 sequence is 16 residues long. The CDR3 sequence: CASSPRDRGKKGTQYF. The CDR3 nucleotides read TGCGCCAGCAGCCCCCGGGACAGGGGAAAGAAGGGGACCCAGTACTTC.

The chain uses TRBV7-3 and TRBJ1-2; D is undetermined. The CDR3 covers 13 residues. CDR1 and CDR2 (germline): SGHTA, FQGTGA. Trimming cost V 0 bases and J 6 bases, with 8 bases left between them. The CDR3 coding sequence is TGTGCCAGCAGCTTAACCGGACTGGATGGCTACACCTTC. Translating it yields CASSLTGLDGYTF.

The CDR3 loop is CSAQGFEREKLFF. The CDR3 region has the DNA TGCAGCGCTCAGGGCTTTGAGAGGGAAAAACTGTTTTTT. The rearrangement joins TRBV29-1 to TRBJ1-4; TRBD1 might be the D (5 bases). V was trimmed by 7 bases and J by 8 bases, leaving 17 bases between them. The CDR3 sequence is 13 residues long. The germline V gene has CDR1 SQVTM and CDR2 ANQGSEA.

About this clone: One end of the junction varies from germline; a read error may be responsible. The V gene is TRBV7-7, the J gene TRBJ2-7, with TRBD2 identical over 8 bases. This CDR3 spans 19 amino acids. Per the germline V gene, CDR1 is SSHAT and CDR2 is FNYEAQ (reference sequence). The CDR3 sequence: CASSSQQRGPGTRAYEQYF. DNA for the CDR3: TGTGCTAGCAGCTCTCAACAACGGGGGCCCGGGACTAGAGCCTACGAGCAGTACTTC.

The table lists this clone with many counts. The J gene is TRBJ2-4, the V gene TRBV7-2; no clear D. Germline V gene data show CDR1 as SGHTA and CDR2 as FQGNSA. The CDR3 totals 13 residues. The V gene lost 1 base and the J gene lost 6 bases, with 7 bases spanning the gap. DNA for the CDR3: TGTGCCAGCAGCTTAGGCCCGCCAAACATTCAGTACTTC. Amino acids: CASSLGPPNIQYF.

The chain couples TRBV28 to TRBJ1-2; D unresolved. Per the germline V gene, CDR1 is MDHEN and CDR2 is SYDVKM. V lost 2 bases and J 5 bases, leaving 12 bases between the germline ends. The CDR3 runs to 14 residues. CDR3 amino acids: CASSLVTGGYGYTF. For the CDR3, the DNA is TGTGCCAGCAGTTTAGTAACGGGAGGGTATGGCTACACCTTC.

The chain employs TRBV5-1 and TRBJ2-1, with TRBD2 matching 9 bases. CDR3 length equals 15 residues. With 1 base clipped from V and 9 bases from J, the junction kept 8 bases outside the gene matches. Germline V lookup: CDR1 SGHRS, CDR2 YFSETQ. The CDR3 loop is CASSLRAGGPSEQFF. CDR3 DNA: TGCGCCAGCAGCTTGCGGGCGGGAGGGCCTAGTGAGCAGTTCTTC.

The chain uses TRBV7-3 and TRBJ2-2; perhaps TRBD1 as D (5 bases). Germline assignment: CDR1 SGHTA and CDR2 FQGTGA. Deletions cut 7 bases from V and 4 bases from J, with 13 bases between. This CDR3 is 14 amino acids long. The CDR3 reads CASKQGALTGELFF. DNA of the CDR3: TGTGCCAGCAAACAAGGGGCTCTCACCGGGGAGCTGTTTTTT.

This clone was counted only a few times. The rearrangement uses TRBV5-5 and TRBJ2-3; TRBD2 agrees at 11 bases. V lost 3 bases and J lost 0; bases outside the gene matches: 12. Germline lookup yields CDR1 SGHKS and CDR2 YYEKEE (reference sequence). The CDR3 extends over 19 amino acids. DNA of the CDR3: TGTGCCAGCAGCTCGCCCGGGACTAGCGGAACTCTTAGCACAGATACGCAGTATTTT. This gives the protein CASSSPGTSGTLSTDTQYF.

The chain has TRBV18 and TRBJ2-1; 13 bases line up with TRBD2. The CDR3 loop spans 20 amino acids. Germline CDR1 KGHSH, CDR2 LQKENI. The junction had 11 bases not matched to a gene; V was cut back by 1 base and J by 2 bases. The CDR3 loop reads CASSPLPIGTSGATYNEQFF. CDR3 DNA: TGTGCCAGCTCACCACTTCCGATCGGGACTAGCGGGGCGACCTACAATGAGCAGTTCTTC.

This sequence joins TRBV10-1 and TRBJ2-1, with D possibly called TRBD1 or TRBD2 (5 bases each). The V end lost 0 bases, the J end lost 12 bases, and 15 bases lay between the germline ends. The germline CDR1 and CDR2 sequences are WNHNN and SYGVQD (reference sequence). The CDR3 covers 14 residues. CDR3 loop: CASSESLTGLGQFF. CDR3 DNA sequence: TGCGCCAGCAGTGAGTCCTTAACGGGGCTAGGGCAGTTCTTC.

The J gene is TRBJ2-1, the V gene TRBV6-5, with D unresolved. Germline-derived CDR1 and CDR2 are MNHEY and SVGAGI. V was cut by 8 bases and J by 5 bases, with 19 bases left in between. CDR3 length: 15 amino acids. CDR3 in amino acids: CASRSMKPFNNEQFF. The CDR3 region has the DNA TGTGCCAGCCGTTCCATGAAACCCTTCAACAATGAGCAGTTCTTC.